A selection of T cell receptor beta chains follows, all from one sample in a study of cytomegalovirus exposure and HLA in healthy donors. Profiling relied on immunoSEQ multiplex PCR, and the TCRdb table lists in-frame clones only, not all of them. The sample lists about 130,000 clones; around 85% were seen once. What was sequenced was PBMCs. These receptors all stem from a man aged 18 to 35 in good health and CMV-seropositive. CDR3s include the opening cysteine and the closing phenylalanine or tryptophan. D genes are given only for firm matches. Expanded clones get a size class; other rows say once, few or many, or leave the size out.

>TRBJ1-4|TRBV5-6|.|.
CASSLRSGTGGEKLFF
TGTGCCAGCAGCTTGCGTTCGGGGACGGGGGGTGAAAAACTGTTTTTT
>TRBJ2-7|TRBV7-8|.|.
CASSLGRGILGYEQYF
TGTGCCAGCAGCTTAGGGAGGGGTATTTTAGGCTACGAGCAGTACTTC
>TRBJ1-3|TRBV5-1|.|.
CASSLGIGNTIYF
TGCGCCAGCAGCTTGGGTATAGGAAACACCATATATTTT
>TRBJ1-1|TRBV4-3|.|few
CASSSLGRDTEAFF
TGCGCCAGCAGCTCCCTTGGGAGGGACACTGAAGCTTTCTTT
>TRBJ2-3|TRBV27|.|once
CASSLSRVPADTQYF
TGTGCCAGCAGTTTATCACGGGTTCCCGCAGATACGCAGTATTTT
>TRBJ1-4|TRBV6-1|.|.
CASSEALPGPRGANEKLFF
TGTGCCAGCAGTGAAGCGCTTCCTGGCCCCCGGGGGGCTAATGAAAAACTGTTTTTT
>TRBJ2-7|TRBV29-1|.|.
CSVEDRAGPVSYEQYF
TGCAGCGTTGAAGATCGGGCGGGGCCAGTCTCCTACGAGCAGTACTTC
>TRBJ1-2|TRBV7-9|TRBD1|.
CASRGTGFTGDGYTF
TGTGCCAGCAGGGGGACAGGGTTTACTGGTGATGGCTACACCTTC
>TRBJ1-4|TRBV7-9|.|.
CASSRGFTNEKLFF
TGTGCCAGCAGCCGGGGGTTCACTAATGAAAAACTGTTTTTT
>TRBJ2-1|TRBV25-1|.|.
CASSADNRPYNEQFF
TGTGCCAGCAGTGCCGACAACCGACCATACAATGAGCAGTTCTTC
>TRBJ1-6|TRBV21-1|.|once
CASSNSPGVNSPLHF
TGTGCCAGCAGCAATAGCCCGGGGGTCAATTCACCCCTCCACTTT
>TRBJ1-2|TRBV5-6|.|.
CASSFGGVGYGYTF
TGTGCCAGCAGCTTTGGGGGGGTAGGCTATGGCTACACCTTC
>TRBJ1-2|TRBV7-9|.|.
CASSFLPEGYTF
TGTGCCAGCAGCTTCTTACCCGAGGGCTACACCTTC
>TRBJ2-5|TRBV7-9|.|.
CASSLARTQETQYF
TGTGCCAGCAGCTTAGCCAGGACACAAGAGACCCAGTACTTC
>TRBJ1-1|TRBV5-1|.|.
CASSLAGVGTEAFF
TGCGCCAGCAGCTTGGCGGGGGTCGGAACTGAAGCTTTCTTT
>TRBJ2-7|TRBV11-1|TRBD1|.
CASSLPGTASYEQYF
TGTGCCAGCAGCCTACCCGGGACAGCTAGCTACGAGCAGTACTTC
>TRBJ1-1|TRBV19|.|.
CASSPGFPGTEAFF
TGTGCCAGTAGTCCAGGGTTCCCGGGCACTGAAGCTTTCTTT